These 3 T cell receptor beta chains share one sample of origin, sequenced in a study of cytomegalovirus exposure and HLA in healthy donors. The PCR had 60 Vbeta and 13 Jbeta primers. The repertoire was sequenced with immunoSEQ multiplex PCR; TCRdb's copy has only in-frame clones and lacks some. The data contain under 200,000 clones, less than 80% of them seen just once; the ten biggest clones take up about 4.6%. Material for sequencing was PBMCs. The receptors derive from a man in his forties or fifties in good health and CMV-seronegative.

The rearrangement links TRBV15 to TRBJ1-2, with 9 bases matching TRBD1. The germline CDR1 and CDR2 sequences are LNHNV and YYDKDF (reference sequence). CDR3 size: 15 residues. Trimming cost V 3 bases and J 0 bases; bases outside gene matches: 2. CDR3 nucleotides: TGTGCCACCAGCAGGACAGGGGGAGCTAACTATGGCTACACCTTC. This encodes CATSRTGGANYGYTF. Full variable domain (remainder filled in from reference TRBV15 and TRBJ1-2): DAMVIQNPRYQVTQFGKPVTLSCSQTLNHNVMYWYQQKSSQAPKLLFHYYDKDFNNEADTPDNFQSRRPNTSFCFLDIRSPGLGDTAMYLCATSRTGGANYGYTFGSGTRLTVV.

This clone was detected once. The rearrangement joins TRBV5-1 to TRBJ2-1; 11 bases match TRBD2. With 0 bases clipped from V and 5 bases from J, the junction kept 7 bases outside the gene matches. Germline V lookup: CDR1 SGHRS, CDR2 YFSETQ. The CDR3 runs 17 residues. DNA of the CDR3: TGCGCCAGCAGCTTGGCCGGTAGCGGGGGGGCTCACAATGAGCAGTTCTTC. Its protein product is CASSLAGSGGAHNEQFF.

This clone was counted once. The rearrangement joins TRBV5-4 to TRBJ2-2; tentative D call: TRBD2 (6 bases). CDR1 is SGHNT, CDR2 YYREEE, per germline (reference sequence). The CDR3 contains 17 residues. Trimming left V 1 base short and J 1 base short, with 14 bases between. Here the CDR3 reads CASSLLRDSENTGELFF. In nucleotides, the CDR3 is TGTGCCAGCAGCTTGTTACGGGACTCCGAGAACACCGGGGAGCTGTTTTTT.